Below are 29 T cell receptor beta chains sequenced from a single sample in a study of CD8+CD57+ T cells in acquired aplastic anemia. TCR beta VDJ and CDR3 profiling used genomic DNA as template. TCRdb itself ran the reads through MiXCR, one entry per CDR3 protein. The sample carries fewer than 250,000 distinct CDR3 sequences, around half recorded once. Sequencing input: sorted CD4+, CD8+, or CD8+CD57+ T cells (not recorded which) from PBMCs. These receptors all come from a human donor in good health, serving as a control.

This clonotype has a handful of counts. V is TRBV29-1 and J is TRBJ2-3; TRBD2 is a possible D gene (6 bases). The CDR3 loop spans 14 amino acids. V lost 4 bases, J lost 1 base, and 12 bases lay in between. Germline values: CDR1 SQVTM, CDR2 ANQGSEA. In DNA, the CDR3 is TGCAGCGTTGTCGGAGGGCCAGGCACAGATACGCAGTATTTT. Translated, it gives CSVVGGPGTDTQYF.

There are many counts of this clonotype. This rearrangement joins TRBV4-2 to TRBJ1-4; maybe TRBD1 (5 bases). The V gene's germline CDR1 is LGHNA and CDR2 YNFKEQ. V dropped 0 bases and J dropped 9 bases, with 11 bases sitting between them. CDR3 size: 14 residues. CDR3 amino acids: CASSQDAGGKKLFF. In DNA form, the CDR3 reads TGTGCCAGCAGCCAAGATGCGGGGGGGAAAAAACTGTTTTTT.

The rearrangement uses TRBV10-1 and TRBJ2-2, with D hard to call. This CDR3 spans 12 amino acids. V lost 1 base and J lost 6, with 3 bases in between. Germline V CDR1 and CDR2: WNHNN, SYGVQD (reference sequence). The chain's CDR3 is CASSEWAGELFF. CDR3 nucleotides: TGCGCCAGCAGTGAGTGGGCCGGGGAGCTGTTTTTT.

In its sample, this clonotype was seen many times. The chain carries TRBV5-5 and TRBJ1-5, with TRBD1 identical over 8 bases. This CDR3 contains 14 residues. V lost 3 bases to trimming and J lost 3 bases; unmatched junction nucleotides: 2. CDR1 and CDR2 (germline): SGHKS, YYEKEE (reference sequence). As DNA, the CDR3 is TGTGCCAGCAGCTGGACAGGGTCCAATCAGCCCCAGCATTTT. Translated: CASSWTGSNQPQHF.

In this sample, this clonotype turned up many times. The CDR3 DNA follows: TGTGCCAGCACAGGTGGTGGGGACATTACCTACGAGCAGTACTTC. As protein: CASTGGGDITYEQYF. The V gene is TRBV12-3 or TRBV12-4, the J gene TRBJ2-7; possibly TRBD1 for D (6 bases). V was clipped by 7 bases and J by 2 bases, with 18 bases between them. This CDR3 is built from 15 residues.

The J gene is TRBJ1-5, the V gene TRBV7-9; D call uncertain. CDR3 length equals 17 residues. Germline V gene lookup returns CDR1 SEHNR and CDR2 FQNEAQ (reference sequence). Trimming stripped 5 bases from V and 5 bases from J, with 22 bases between. The CDR3 coding sequence is TGTGCCAGCAGCCCAGTAACCGGGCATTGGGTAGATCAGCCCCAGCATTTT. Protein: CASSPVTGHWVDQPQHF.

A word on this clonotype: With a much larger clone just one base away, this may be a read error. V gene TRBV6-2 or TRBV6-3 combines with J gene TRBJ1-1; D remains unclear. The CDR3 is 15 residues long. In germline, CDR1 is MNHEY, CDR2 SVGEGT. The CDR3 sequence is CASRWDGISGTGAFF. The CDR3 nucleotides are TGTGCCAGCAGGTGGGATGGCATATCGGGCACTGGAGCTTTCTTT.

The chain links TRBV5-1 to TRBJ1-2; 8 nucleotides agree with TRBD1. V gave up 2 bases and J gave up 6 bases; unmatched junction bases: 3. The CDR3 consists of 13 residues. Germline V gives CDR1 SGHRS, CDR2 YFSETQ. CDR3 amino acids: CASSFQTGDGYTF. The CDR3 region has the DNA TGCGCCAGCAGCTTTCAGACAGGGGATGGCTACACCTTC.

V gene TRBV19 combines with J gene TRBJ2-7, with TRBD2 identical over 8 bases. The CDR3 loop spans 16 amino acids. Per germline, CDR1 LNHDA and CDR2 SQIVND (reference sequence). The V segment lost 2 bases and the J segment 0 bases; nucleotides outside the gene matches: 6. For the CDR3, the DNA is TGTGCCAGTAGTATACAGGCTAGCGGGTCCTCCTACGAGCAGTACTTC. Its translation is CASSIQASGSSYEQYF.

The V gene is TRBV15, the J gene TRBJ2-2; 7 bases line up with TRBD1. This CDR3 has 16 amino acids. Germline CDR1 reads LNHNV; CDR2 reads YYDKDF (reference sequence). V lost 3 bases, J lost 3 bases, and 7 bases stayed unmatched. This chain's CDR3 is CATSSVTGLDTGELFF. The DNA for the CDR3 is TGTGCCACCAGCAGCGTGACAGGGTTGGACACCGGGGAGCTGTTTTTT.

This clonotype was picked up many times. The chain has TRBV4-1 and TRBJ2-2; D may be TRBD2 (6 bases). V dropped 1 base and J dropped 1 base, with 13 bases sitting between them. The germline V gene has CDR1 MGHRA and CDR2 YSYEKL. The CDR3 covers 17 residues. CDR3 sequence reads: CASSQGVRAGNTGELFF. The CDR3 bases are TGCGCCAGCAGCCAAGGAGTACGAGCGGGGAACACCGGGGAGCTGTTTTTT.

A few counts support this clonotype. The rearrangement uses TRBV9 and TRBJ2-7; perhaps D is TRBD1 or TRBD2 (6 bases each). This CDR3 has 15 residues. Germline V gene lookup returns CDR1 SGDLS and CDR2 YYNGEE. The V end lost 4 bases, the J end lost 6 bases, and 20 bases lay between the germline ends. The CDR3 here is CASSPDGGRRGEQYF. CDR3 nucleotide sequence: TGTGCCAGCAGCCCAGATGGGGGGCGCCGGGGCGAGCAGTACTTC.

The gene calls are TRBV9 and TRBJ1-1; a possible D gene is TRBD1 (6 bases). The V gene lost 0 bases and the J gene lost 3 bases, with 6 bases spanning the gap. The CDR3 has 13 residues. From germline, CDR1 is SGDLS and CDR2 YYNGEE. The CDR3: CASSVEGDTEAFF. Written as DNA, the CDR3 is TGTGCCAGCAGCGTAGAGGGGGACACTGAAGCTTTCTTT.

This clonotype was detected many times. The chain combines TRBV19 with TRBJ1-6, with D possibly TRBD1 on 5 matching bases. The CDR3 is 16 amino acids. The V and J ends lost 4 bases and 7 bases respectively, with 17 bases between them. Germline values: CDR1 LNHDA, CDR2 SQIVND (reference sequence). The DNA of the CDR3 is TGTGCCAGTAGTACCGGGGACGGGGTGGGGAATTCACCCCTCCACTTT. Encoded protein: CASSTGDGVGNSPLHF.

This clonotype was seen many times. This chain joins TRBV4-1 and TRBJ2-5, with TRBD2 matching over 10 bases. J gave up 3 bases and V 4 bases, and 2 bases lay outside the gene matches. The germline V gene has CDR1 MGHRA and CDR2 YSYEKL. The CDR3 contains 14 residues. CDR3 in DNA: TGCGCCAGCAGCCCAGGGACTAGCGAAGAGACCCAGTACTTC. Translation: CASSPGTSEETQYF.

CDR3 nucleotide sequence: TGTGCCACCAGCAGAGGTTCCCTGACAGGGGGCAATGAGCAGTTCTTC. Translated, it gives CATSRGSLTGGNEQFF. This chain joins TRBV15 and TRBJ2-1, with 9 bases aligning to TRBD1. J lost 6 bases, V lost 1 base, and 7 bases had no gene match. The CDR3 has 16 residues. Per germline, CDR1 LNHNV and CDR2 YYDKDF (reference sequence). Filled out from reference TRBV15 and TRBJ2-1, the complete variable domain reads DAMVIQNPRYQVTQFGKPVTLSCSQTLNHNVMYWYQQKSSQAPKLLFHYYDKDFNNEADTPDNFQSRRPNTSFCFLDIRSPGLGDTAMYLCATSRGSLTGGNEQFFGPGTRLTVL.

This clonotype was detected ten times or more. The rearrangement joins TRBV4-1 to TRBJ1-1, with unresolved D. Looked up from germline, CDR1 is MGHRA and CDR2 is YSYEKL. With 0 bases removed from V and 2 bases from J, the gap between germline ends came to 7 bases. This CDR3 is built from 14 residues. CDR3 DNA sequence: TGCGCCAGCAGCCAAGAGTCACGAAACACTGAAGCTTTCTTT. Translating gives CASSQESRNTEAFF.

This clonotype has a handful of counts. The gene calls are TRBV4-3 and TRBJ1-5; D gene unclear. CDR3 length: 14 residues. CDR1 LGHNA and CDR2 YSLEER come from the germline V gene. V shed 5 bases and J shed 3 bases, with 11 bases lying between them. CDR3 protein: CASSVLDNNQPQHF. In DNA, the CDR3 is TGCGCCAGCAGCGTGCTAGACAACAATCAGCCCCAGCATTTT.

This clonotype occurred once. J is TRBJ2-7 and V is TRBV20-1; the match to TRBD1 covers 10 bases. The CDR3 covers 15 residues. V was pared by 5 bases and J by 0 bases, with 7 bases of the junction left unmatched. Germline V gene data show CDR1 as DFQATT and CDR2 as SNEGSKA (reference sequence). This CDR3 is CSAFPGTGVSYEQYF. The CDR3 DNA is TGCAGTGCTTTCCCCGGGACAGGGGTCTCCTACGAGCAGTACTTC.

The chain is built from TRBV19 and TRBJ2-1; TRBD1 agrees at 11 bases. V lost 8 bases to trimming and J lost 6 bases; unmatched junction nucleotides: 3. This CDR3 region has 13 residues. CDR1 is LNHDA, CDR2 SQIVND, per germline (reference sequence). In DNA form, the CDR3 reads TGTGCCAGTTGGGACAGGGGGTTCAATGAGCAGTTCTTC. This encodes CASWDRGFNEQFF.

This clonotype has a count of ten or more. The chain couples TRBV24-1 to TRBJ2-3; a weak D match, TRBD2 (6 bases). This CDR3 has 13 residues. Germline V gene lookup returns CDR1 KGHDR and CDR2 SFDVKD. V dropped 1 base and J dropped 9 bases, with 10 bases sitting between them. The CDR3 protein is CATSDFGRYTQYF. For the CDR3, the DNA is TGTGCCACCAGTGATTTCGGGAGATACACGCAGTATTTT.

With respect to this clonotype: Its ends do not fully match the called genes, so a read error is possible. The V and J genes are TRBV24-1 and TRBJ1-2, with 9 nucleotides matching TRBD1. CDR1 and CDR2 from the germline V gene are KGHDR and SFDVKD. This CDR3 spans 16 amino acids. CDR3 sequence: CATTDRGQGSNYGYTF. For the CDR3, the DNA is TGTGCCACCACTGATAGGGGACAGGGATCTAACTATGGCTACACCTTC.

This clonotype came up many times. The chain's CDR3 is CASSLSVRGNQPQHF. DNA of the CDR3: TGTGCCAGCAGCTTGAGCGTAAGGGGCAATCAGCCCCAGCATTTT. The chain combines TRBV5-8 with TRBJ1-5; no clear D gene. In germline, CDR1 is SGHTS, CDR2 YDEGEE. The CDR3 runs to 15 residues. Trimming stripped 1 base from V and 2 bases from J, with 10 bases between. Combining the CDR3 with reference TRBV5-8 and TRBJ1-5 gives the whole variable domain EAGVTQSPTHLIKTRGQQATLRCSPISGHTSVYWYQQALGLGLQFLLWYDEGEERNRGNFPPRFSGRQFPNYSSELNVNALELEDSALYLCASSLSVRGNQPQHFGDGTRLSIL.

CDR3 protein: CATSSRRGSSETQYF. CDR3 sequence (DNA): TGTGCCACCAGCTCGCGGAGGGGGTCGTCGGAGACCCAGTACTTC. The J gene is TRBJ2-5, the V gene TRBV15; tentatively, D is TRBD1 or TRBD2 (6 bases each). The germline gives CDR1 LNHNV, CDR2 YYDKDF (reference sequence). This CDR3 spans 15 amino acids. Trimming shortened V by 5 bases and J by 5 bases, and 18 bases separated the two germline ends.

CDR3 DNA sequence: TGTGCCACCGGAACCGGGACTATGGCAGAGACCCAGTACTTC. Translated: CATGTGTMAETQYF. V gene TRBV15 combines with J gene TRBJ2-5; 7 bases are shared with TRBD2. Losses at the gene ends were 8 bases for V and 4 bases for J; bases not matched to a gene: 10. CDR3 length: 14 residues. Germline V lookup: CDR1 LNHNV, CDR2 YYDKDF (reference sequence).

The count of this clonotype is one. The gene calls are TRBV12-3 or TRBV12-4 and TRBJ2-2; D remains ambiguous. CDR3 length: 11 residues. Trimming shortened V by 6 bases and J by 8 bases, and 7 bases separated the two germline ends. The chain's CDR3 is CASRDGGELFF. CDR3 sequence (DNA): TGTGCCAGCAGAGACGGGGGGGAGCTGTTTTTT.

The rearrangement joins TRBV19 to TRBJ2-3; 8 bases agree with TRBD1. The trim removed 5 bases at V and 8 bases at J, leaving 3 bases unmatched. This CDR3 comprises 12 residues. Germline V CDR1 and CDR2: LNHDA, SQIVND (reference sequence). The CDR3 DNA sequence: TGTGCCAGTAGTGGAGACAGGGGTACGCAGTATTTT. It translates to CASSGDRGTQYF. Full variable domain (missing parts from reference TRBV19 and TRBJ2-3): DGGITQSPKYLFRKEGQNVTLSCEQNLNHDAMYWYRQDPGQGLRLIYYSQIVNDFQKGDIAEGYSVSREKKESFPLTVTSAQKNPTAFYLCASSGDRGTQYFGPGTRLTVL.

This clonotype was seen just once. This chain joins TRBV14 and TRBJ2-7; the D is unclear. This CDR3 spans 12 amino acids. Per germline, CDR1 SGHDN and CDR2 FVKESK. Trimming cost V 1 base and J 7 bases, with 8 bases left between them. The CDR3 coding sequence is TGTGCCAGCAGCCAAGGTGTGGGGGAGCAGTACTTC. Translating gives CASSQGVGEQYF.

The J gene is TRBJ1-6, the V gene TRBV20-1, with 9 bases lining up with TRBD1. The V gene end was trimmed by 6 bases and the J gene end by 10 bases; junction bases not matched to a gene: 13. The CDR3 spans 15 residues. The germline CDR1 and CDR2 sequences are DFQATT and SNEGSKA (reference sequence). CDR3 in DNA: TGCAGTGCGACGGACAGGGGAAGACTAGGATCACCCCTCCACTTT. Translated, it gives CSATDRGRLGSPLHF.